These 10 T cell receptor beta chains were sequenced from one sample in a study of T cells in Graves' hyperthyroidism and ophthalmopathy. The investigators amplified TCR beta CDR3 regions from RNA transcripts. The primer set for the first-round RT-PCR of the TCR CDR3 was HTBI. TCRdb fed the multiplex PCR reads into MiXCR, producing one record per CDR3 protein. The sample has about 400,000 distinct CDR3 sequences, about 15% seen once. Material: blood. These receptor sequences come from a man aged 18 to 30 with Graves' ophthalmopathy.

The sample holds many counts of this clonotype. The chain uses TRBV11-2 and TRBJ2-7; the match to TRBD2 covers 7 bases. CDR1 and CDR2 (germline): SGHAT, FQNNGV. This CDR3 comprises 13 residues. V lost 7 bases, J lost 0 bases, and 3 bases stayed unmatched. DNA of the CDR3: TGTGCCAGCATGAGCGGGATCTCCTACGAGCAGTACTTC. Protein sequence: CASMSGISYEQYF.

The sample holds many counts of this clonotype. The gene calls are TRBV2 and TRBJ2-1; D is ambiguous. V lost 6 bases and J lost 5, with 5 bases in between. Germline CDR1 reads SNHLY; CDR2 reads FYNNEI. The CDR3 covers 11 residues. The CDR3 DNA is TGTGCCAGCAGATACCACAATGAGCAGTTCTTC. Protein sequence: CASRYHNEQFF.

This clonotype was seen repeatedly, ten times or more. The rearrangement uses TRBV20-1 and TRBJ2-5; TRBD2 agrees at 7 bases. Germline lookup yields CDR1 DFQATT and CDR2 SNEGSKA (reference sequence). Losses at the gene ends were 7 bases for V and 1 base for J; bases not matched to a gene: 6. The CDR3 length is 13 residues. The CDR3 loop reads CSVKRDPQETQYF. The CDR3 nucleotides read TGCAGTGTGAAGCGGGATCCCCAAGAGACCCAGTACTTC.

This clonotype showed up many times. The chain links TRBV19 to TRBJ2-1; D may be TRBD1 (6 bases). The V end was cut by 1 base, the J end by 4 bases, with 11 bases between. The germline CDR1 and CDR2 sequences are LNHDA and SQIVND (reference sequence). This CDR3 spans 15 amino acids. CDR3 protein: CASSIAHQGYNEQFF. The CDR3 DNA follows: TGTGCCAGTAGTATAGCCCATCAGGGGTACAATGAGCAGTTCTTC.

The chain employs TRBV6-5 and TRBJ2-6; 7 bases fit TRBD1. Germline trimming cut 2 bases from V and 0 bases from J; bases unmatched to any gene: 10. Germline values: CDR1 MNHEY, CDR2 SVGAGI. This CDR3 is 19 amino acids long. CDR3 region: CASSYDSGTAHSGANVLTF. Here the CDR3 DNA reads TGTGCCAGCAGTTACGATTCCGGGACAGCCCACTCTGGGGCCAACGTCCTGACTTTC.

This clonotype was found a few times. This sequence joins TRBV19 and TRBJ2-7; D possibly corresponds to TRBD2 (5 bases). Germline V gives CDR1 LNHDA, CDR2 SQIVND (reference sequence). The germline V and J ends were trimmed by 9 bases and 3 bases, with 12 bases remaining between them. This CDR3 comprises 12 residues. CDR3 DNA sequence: TGTGCCAGGGGAAGCGGTCTCTACGAGCAGTACTTC. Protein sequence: CARGSGLYEQYF.

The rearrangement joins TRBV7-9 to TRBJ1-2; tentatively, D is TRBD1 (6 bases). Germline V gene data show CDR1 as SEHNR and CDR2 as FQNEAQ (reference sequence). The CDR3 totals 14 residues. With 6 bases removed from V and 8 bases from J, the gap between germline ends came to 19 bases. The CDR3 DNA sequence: TGTGCCAGCAGTAGAGGTGTAGGGGGGAAGGGCTACACCTTC. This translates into CASSRGVGGKGYTF.

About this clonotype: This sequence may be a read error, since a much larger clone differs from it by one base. This chain's CDR3 is CASSYSRRGVAETQYF. As DNA, the CDR3 is TGTGCCAGCAGTTACAGTAGACGGGGGGTTGCGGAGACCCAGTACTTC. This chain uses TRBV6-2 or TRBV6-3 with TRBJ2-5, with 7 bases that match TRBD2. Germline V CDR1 and CDR2: MNHEY, SVGEGT. J lost 5 bases, V lost 2 bases, and 11 bases had no gene match. This CDR3 spans 16 amino acids.

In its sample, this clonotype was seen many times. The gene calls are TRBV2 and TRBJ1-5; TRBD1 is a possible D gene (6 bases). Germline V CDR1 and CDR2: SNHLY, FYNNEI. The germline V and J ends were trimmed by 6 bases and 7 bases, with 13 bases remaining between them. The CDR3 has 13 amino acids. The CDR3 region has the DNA TGTGCCAGCAGAAACAGGGAGGGCCAGCCCCAGCATTTT. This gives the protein CASRNREGQPQHF.

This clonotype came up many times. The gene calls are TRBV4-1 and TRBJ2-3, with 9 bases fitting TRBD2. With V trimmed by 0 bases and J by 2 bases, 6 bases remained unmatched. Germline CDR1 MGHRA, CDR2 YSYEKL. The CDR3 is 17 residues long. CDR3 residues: CASSQEPSGTHTDTQYF. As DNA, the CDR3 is TGCGCCAGCAGCCAAGAACCTAGCGGGACTCACACAGATACGCAGTATTTT.